Listed below are T cell receptor beta chains from one sample, sequenced in a study of blood T cell repertoires in COVID-19. Clones were sequenced by immunoSEQ multiplex PCR, and TCRdb holds only the in-frame ones, with some missing. This sample has 250,000 to 300,000 clones, with 85% to 90% found just once. The sequenced material came from peripheral blood. The origin of the receptors is a man between 18 and 29 years old with active or convalescent COVID-19. Both conserved end residues are part of each CDR3. A D gene is named only where the DNA matches it firmly. The size field is filled for only some rows; it gives once, few, many or a size class.

D | J | V | length | size | DNA | CDR3
- | TRBJ1-5 | TRBV10-2 | 14 | - | TGCGCCAGCAGTGAGTCGGTAGGCAATCAGCCCCAGCATTTT | CASSESVGNQPQHF
TRBD1 | TRBJ1-2 | TRBV2 | 15 | - | TGTGCCAGCAGCACTTCTGGACAGGGGGACTATGGCTACACCTTC | CASSTSGQGDYGYTF
TRBD2 | TRBJ2-2 | TRBV27 | 15 | - | TGTGCCAGCAGCTCCGAGGCGGGGGGGACCGGGGAGCTGTTTTTT | CASSSEAGGTGELFF
- | TRBJ2-7 | TRBV7-9 | 15 | - | TGTGCCAGCAGCCCTCCGGAGACTACAAGTTACGAGCAGTACTTC | CASSPPETTSYEQYF
- | TRBJ1-5 | TRBV28 | 15 | - | TGTGCCAGCAGTCTCAGGGGAAGCTTTTACCAGCCCCAGCATTTT | CASSLRGSFYQPQHF
TRBD1 | TRBJ1-3 | TRBV6-5 | 16 | - | TGTGCCAGCAGTTACAGGGGGCCGGATACTGGAAACACCATATATTTT | CASSYRGPDTGNTIYF
TRBD2 | TRBJ2-7 | TRBV6-2/TRBV6-3 | 15 | - | TGTGCCAGCAGTTACTCGACGGGGGGGAACGGCGAGCAGTACTTC | CASSYSTGGNGEQYF
- | TRBJ1-3 | TRBV5-1 | 15 | - | TGCGCCAGCAGCATGAGCTCAGCGTCCGGAAACACCATATATTTT | CASSMSSASGNTIYF
- | TRBJ2-7 | TRBV23-1 | 12 | once | TGCGCCAGCAGTCAGGCAGGGTACGAGCAGTACTTC | CASSQAGYEQYF
- | TRBJ1-5 | TRBV7-9 | 14 | - | TGTGCCAGCAGCTTAACGGGGGACGGCCAGCCCCAGCATTTT | CASSLTGDGQPQHF
TRBD1 | TRBJ1-4 | TRBV5-1 | 14 | - | TGCGCCAGCAGCTTAGGGGGCGGTAGGGAAAAACTGTTTTTT | CASSLGGGREKLFF
- | TRBJ1-3 | TRBV2 | 16 | once | TGTGCCAGCAGTGAAATGGGCAGAATTCCTGGAAACACCATATATTTT | CASSEMGRIPGNTIYF
- | TRBJ1-4 | TRBV12-5 | 12 | - | TGTGCTAGTGGTTTGAATTTAGCGGAACTGTTTTTT | CASGLNLAELFF
TRBD2 | TRBJ2-7 | TRBV12-5 | 16 | - | TGTGCTAGTGGTTTGGTACACGGCGGGAGGGCCAACGAGCAGTACTTC | CASGLVHGGRANEQYF